The clone carrying this TCR beta chain has just a few counts. It was with unique molecular identifiers that the TCRbeta library was prepared. TCRdb reanalysed the PCR reads using MiXCR and keeps one entry per CDR3 protein. Among about 200,000 distinct CDR3 sequences listed, just over 14% were seen once. This specimen comes from a study of T-cell reconstitution after alpha-beta-depleted transplantation in children. CDR1 is SGHRS, CDR2 YFSETQ, per germline. The CDR3 consists of 14 residues. The germline V and J ends were trimmed by 4 bases and 6 bases, with 17 bases remaining between them. V is TRBV5-1 and J is TRBJ2-7, with D tentatively TRBD1 (6 bases). The sequenced sample was PBMCs from the stem cell graft donor, obtained from the stem cell graft. The receptor was derived from a human donor who donated a stem cell graft to a child with acute lymphoblastic leukemia. CDR3 in DNA: TGCGCCAGCAGCGTTACATTGGACAGTATCGAGCAGTACTTC. Protein: CASSVTLDSIEQYF.